This TCR beta chain appears in the sequencing data of a study of cytomegalovirus exposure and HLA in healthy donors. The J segment lost 5 bases and the V segment lost 2 bases, leaving 12 bases of the junction unmatched. The CDR3 has 16 residues. Germline assignment: CDR1 LNHNV and CDR2 YYDKDF (reference sequence). PCR amplification relied on 60 Vbeta primers (plus 13 Jbeta primers). The repertoire was sequenced with immunoSEQ multiplex PCR; TCRdb's copy has only in-frame clones and lacks some. This sample has fewer than 200,000 clones, with roughly 87% found just once. The J gene is TRBJ2-7, the V gene TRBV15, with 7 bases fitting TRBD1. The sequenced material came from PBMCs. The clonotype originates from a girl under two years old in good health and CMV-seronegative. The CDR3, as DNA: TGTGCCACCAGCAGAATTCAGGGGGAACGGCGTAACGAGCAGTACTTC. It yields the protein CATSRIQGERRNEQYF.